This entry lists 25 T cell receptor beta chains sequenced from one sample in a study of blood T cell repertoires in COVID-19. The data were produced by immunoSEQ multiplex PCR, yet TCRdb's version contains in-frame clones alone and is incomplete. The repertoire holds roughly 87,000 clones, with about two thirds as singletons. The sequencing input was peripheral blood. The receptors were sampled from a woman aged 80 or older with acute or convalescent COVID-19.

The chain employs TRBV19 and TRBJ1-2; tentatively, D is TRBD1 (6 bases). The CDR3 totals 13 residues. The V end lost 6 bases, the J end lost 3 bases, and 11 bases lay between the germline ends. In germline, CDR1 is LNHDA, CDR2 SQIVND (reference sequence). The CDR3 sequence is CASRSTGYYGYTF. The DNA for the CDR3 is TGTGCCAGTAGGTCGACAGGTTACTATGGCTACACCTTC. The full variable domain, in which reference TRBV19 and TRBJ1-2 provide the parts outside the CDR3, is DGGITQSPKYLFRKEGQNVTLSCEQNLNHDAMYWYRQDPGQGLRLIYYSQIVNDFQKGDIAEGYSVSREKKESFPLTVTSAQKNPTAFYLCASRSTGYYGYTFGSGTRLTVV.

As DNA, the CDR3 is TGTGCCAGTAGTGGACGGACTAGCGGGGGGACAGACTACAATGAGCAGTTCTTC. As protein: CASSGRTSGGTDYNEQFF. The J gene is TRBJ2-1, the V gene TRBV19, with 14 positions matching TRBD2. The CDR3 has 18 residues. Germline V CDR1 and CDR2: LNHDA, SQIVND (reference sequence). Germline trimming cut 5 bases from V and 3 bases from J; bases unmatched to any gene: 9.

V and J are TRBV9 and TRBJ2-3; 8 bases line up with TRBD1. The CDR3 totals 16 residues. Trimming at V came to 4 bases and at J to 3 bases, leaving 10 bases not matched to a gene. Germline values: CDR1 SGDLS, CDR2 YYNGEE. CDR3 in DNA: TGTGCCAGCAGCTCCCGGACAGGGAGAGAAACAGATACGCAGTATTTT. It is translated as CASSSRTGRETDTQYF.

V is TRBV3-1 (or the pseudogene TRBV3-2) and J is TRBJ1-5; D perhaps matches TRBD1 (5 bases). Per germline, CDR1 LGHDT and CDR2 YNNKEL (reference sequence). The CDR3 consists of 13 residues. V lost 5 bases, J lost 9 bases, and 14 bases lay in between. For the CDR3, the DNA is TGTGCCAGCAGCGGAGGGGCCGATCGGCCCCAGCATTTT. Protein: CASSGGADRPQHF.

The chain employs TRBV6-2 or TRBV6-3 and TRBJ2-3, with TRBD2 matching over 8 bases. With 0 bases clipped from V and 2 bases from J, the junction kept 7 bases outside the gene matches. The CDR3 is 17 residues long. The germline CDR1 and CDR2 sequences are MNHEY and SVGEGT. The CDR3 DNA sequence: TGTGCCAGCAGTTACTCGGGAAACGGGGGGGCCACAGATACGCAGTATTTT. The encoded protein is CASSYSGNGGATDTQYF.

The CDR3 sequence is CASSPLSGTNEKLFF. DNA of the CDR3: TGTGCCAGCAGCCCCCTTTCGGGAACTAATGAAAAACTGTTTTTT. This chain links TRBV9 with TRBJ1-4; unclear D gene. Germline V gene lookup returns CDR1 SGDLS and CDR2 YYNGEE. Trimming shortened V by 4 bases and J by 1 base, and 11 bases separated the two germline ends. This CDR3 contains 15 residues.

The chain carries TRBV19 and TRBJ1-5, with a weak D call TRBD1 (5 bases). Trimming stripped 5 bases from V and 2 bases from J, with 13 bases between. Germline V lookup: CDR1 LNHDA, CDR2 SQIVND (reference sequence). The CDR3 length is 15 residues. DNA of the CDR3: TGTGCCAGTAGTTCCACTGGGGCTGGCAATCAGCCCCAGCATTTT. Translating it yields CASSSTGAGNQPQHF.

CDR3 DNA: TGTGCCAGCAGCCTCCCGGGACAGGGGGCGGACACTGAAGCTTTCTTT. It translates to CASSLPGQGADTEAFF. V is TRBV4-2 and J is TRBJ1-1; 12 bases align to TRBD1. Germline CDR1 and CDR2: LGHNA and YNFKEQ. Trimming cost V 4 bases and J 3 bases; bases outside gene matches: 6. This CDR3 comprises 16 residues.

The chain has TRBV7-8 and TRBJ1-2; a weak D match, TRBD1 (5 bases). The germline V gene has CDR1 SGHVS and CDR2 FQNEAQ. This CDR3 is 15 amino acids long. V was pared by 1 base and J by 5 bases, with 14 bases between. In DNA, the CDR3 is TGTGCCAGCAGCTTAGATCGGGGGTTTAGATATGGCTACACCTTC. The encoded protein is CASSLDRGFRYGYTF.

CDR3 in DNA: TGTGCCAGCAGCTTGAGGGACACACCTCTCCAAGAGACCCAGTACTTC. This encodes CASSLRDTPLQETQYF. The rearrangement links TRBV5-4 to TRBJ2-5; D may be TRBD1 (6 bases). This CDR3 has 16 amino acids. Trimming shortened V by 1 base and J by 1 base, and 14 bases separated the two germline ends. From germline, CDR1 is SGHNT and CDR2 YYREEE (reference sequence).

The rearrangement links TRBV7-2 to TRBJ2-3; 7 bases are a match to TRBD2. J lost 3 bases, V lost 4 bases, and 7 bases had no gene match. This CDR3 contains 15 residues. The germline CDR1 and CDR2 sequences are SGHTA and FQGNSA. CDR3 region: CASSWGLGGTDTQYF. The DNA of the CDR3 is TGTGCCAGCAGCTGGGGATTGGGGGGGACAGATACGCAGTATTTT.

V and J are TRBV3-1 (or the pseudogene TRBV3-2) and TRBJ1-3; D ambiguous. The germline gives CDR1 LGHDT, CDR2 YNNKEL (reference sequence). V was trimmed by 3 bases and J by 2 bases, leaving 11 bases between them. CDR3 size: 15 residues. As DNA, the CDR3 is TGTGCCAGCAGCCAGACTTGGATGGCTGGAAACACCATATATTTT. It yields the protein CASSQTWMAGNTIYF.

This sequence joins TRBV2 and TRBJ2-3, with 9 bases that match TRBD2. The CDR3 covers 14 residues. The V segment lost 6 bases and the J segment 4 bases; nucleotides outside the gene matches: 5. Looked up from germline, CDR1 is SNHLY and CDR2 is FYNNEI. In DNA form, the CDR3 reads TGTGCCAGCAGCCCCGGGACTAGCCCAGATACGCAGTATTTT. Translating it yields CASSPGTSPDTQYF.

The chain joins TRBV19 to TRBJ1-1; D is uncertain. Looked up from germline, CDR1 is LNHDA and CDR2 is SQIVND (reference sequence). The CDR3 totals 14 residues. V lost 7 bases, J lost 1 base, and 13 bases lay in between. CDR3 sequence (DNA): TGTGCCAGTACTCTCCCCTTCAGGAACACTGAAGCTTTCTTT. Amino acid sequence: CASTLPFRNTEAFF.

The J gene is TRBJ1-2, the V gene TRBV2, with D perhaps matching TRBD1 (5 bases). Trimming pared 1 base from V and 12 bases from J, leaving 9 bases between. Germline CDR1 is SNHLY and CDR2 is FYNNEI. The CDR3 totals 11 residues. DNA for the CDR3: TGTGCCAGCAGTGAAGAGGGGAAGCACACCTTC. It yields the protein CASSEEGKHTF.

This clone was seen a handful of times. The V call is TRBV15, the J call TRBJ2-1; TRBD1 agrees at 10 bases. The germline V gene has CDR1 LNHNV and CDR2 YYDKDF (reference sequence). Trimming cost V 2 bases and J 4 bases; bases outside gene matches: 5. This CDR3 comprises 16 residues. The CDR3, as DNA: TGTGCCACCAGCAGACCCGGGACAGGGGTTTACAATGAGCAGTTCTTC. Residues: CATSRPGTGVYNEQFF. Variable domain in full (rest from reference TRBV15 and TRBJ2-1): DAMVIQNPRYQVTQFGKPVTLSCSQTLNHNVMYWYQQKSSQAPKLLFHYYDKDFNNEADTPDNFQSRRPNTSFCFLDIRSPGLGDTAMYLCATSRPGTGVYNEQFFGPGTRLTVL.

DNA of the CDR3: TGCGCCAGCAGCCCTTTCACAGGCTATGGCTACACCTTC. Amino acid sequence: CASSPFTGYGYTF. This sequence joins TRBV4-3 and TRBJ1-2; tentative D call: TRBD1 (5 bases). The CDR3 has 13 amino acids. Germline CDR1 and CDR2: LGHNA and YSLEER. Trimming pared 4 bases from V and 4 bases from J, leaving 10 bases between.

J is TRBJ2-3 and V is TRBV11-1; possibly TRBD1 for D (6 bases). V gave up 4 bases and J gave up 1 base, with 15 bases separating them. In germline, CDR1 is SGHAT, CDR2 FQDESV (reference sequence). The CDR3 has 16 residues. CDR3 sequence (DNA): TGTGCCAGCAGCTCACCGACAGGCAGCGGCACAGATACGCAGTATTTT. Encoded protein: CASSSPTGSGTDTQYF.

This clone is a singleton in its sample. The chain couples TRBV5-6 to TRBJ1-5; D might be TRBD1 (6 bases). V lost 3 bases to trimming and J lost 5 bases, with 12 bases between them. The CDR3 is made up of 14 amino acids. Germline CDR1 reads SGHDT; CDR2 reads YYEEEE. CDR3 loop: CASSSFRGYQPQHF. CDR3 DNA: TGTGCCAGCAGCTCGTTCAGGGGATATCAGCCCCAGCATTTT.

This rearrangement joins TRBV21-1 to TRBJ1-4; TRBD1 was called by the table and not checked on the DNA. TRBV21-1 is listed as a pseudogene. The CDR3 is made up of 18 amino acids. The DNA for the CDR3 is TGTGCCAGCACCAAACCAGAGGATGACAGGGGGCGCGATGAAAAACTGTTTTTT. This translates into CASTKPEDDRGRDEKLFF.

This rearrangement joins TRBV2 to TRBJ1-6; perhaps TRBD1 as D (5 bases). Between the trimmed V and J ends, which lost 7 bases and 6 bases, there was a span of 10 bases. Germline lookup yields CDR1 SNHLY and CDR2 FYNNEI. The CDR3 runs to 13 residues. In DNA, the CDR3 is TGTGCCAGCATCGGGGGGATTAATTCACCCCTCCACTTT. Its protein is CASIGGINSPLHF. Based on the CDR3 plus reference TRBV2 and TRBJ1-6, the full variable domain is EPEVTQTPSHQVTQMGQEVILRCVPISNHLYFYWYRQILGQKVEFLVSFYNNEISEKSEIFDDQFSVERPDGSNFTLKIRSTKLEDSAMYFCASIGGINSPLHFGNGTRLTVT.

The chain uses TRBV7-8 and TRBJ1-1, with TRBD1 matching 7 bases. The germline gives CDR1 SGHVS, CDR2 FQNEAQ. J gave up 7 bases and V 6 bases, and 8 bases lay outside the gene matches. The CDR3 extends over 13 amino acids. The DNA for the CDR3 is TGTGCCAGCAGTCCGGGACAGATTTATGAAGCTTTCTTT. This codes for CASSPGQIYEAFF.

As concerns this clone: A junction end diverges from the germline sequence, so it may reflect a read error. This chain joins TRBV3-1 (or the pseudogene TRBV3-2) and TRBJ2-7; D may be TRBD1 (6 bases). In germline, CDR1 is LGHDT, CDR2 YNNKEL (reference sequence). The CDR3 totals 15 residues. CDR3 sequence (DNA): TGTGCCAGCAGCGACACAGCGACAGGATCCTCCGAGCAGTACTTC. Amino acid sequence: CASSDTATGSSEQYF.

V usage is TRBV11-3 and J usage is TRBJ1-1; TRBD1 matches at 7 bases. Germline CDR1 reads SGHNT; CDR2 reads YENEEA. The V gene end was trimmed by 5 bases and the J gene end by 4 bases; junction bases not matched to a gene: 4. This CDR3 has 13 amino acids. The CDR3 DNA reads TGTGCCAGCAGCGCGACAGGGAGCACTGAAGCTTTCTTT. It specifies CASSATGSTEAFF.

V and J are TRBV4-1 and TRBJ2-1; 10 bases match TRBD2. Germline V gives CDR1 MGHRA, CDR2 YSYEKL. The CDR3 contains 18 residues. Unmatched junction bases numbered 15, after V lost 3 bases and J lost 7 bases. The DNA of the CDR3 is TGCGCCAGCAGCCATAGCGGGGGGCCCTTACGGAGTGGAAATGAGCAGTTCTTC. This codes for CASSHSGGPLRSGNEQFF.